This passage covers 20 T cell receptor beta chains from one sample sequenced in a study of blood T cell repertoires in COVID-19. Profiling relied on immunoSEQ multiplex PCR, and the TCRdb table lists in-frame clones only, not all of them. Found here are some 230,000 clones, around 89% of them singletons; the top ten hold approximately 3.5%. The sample comprised PBMCs or T cells enriched from blood (not recorded which). The receptors stem from a woman younger than 30 in a cohort exposed to, infected with or recovered from COVID-19 (not recorded which).

This chain connects TRBV25-1 to TRBJ2-7, with D hard to call. The CDR3 has 15 residues. CDR1 is MGHDK and CDR2 is SYGVNS in the germline V gene. Trimming took off 6 bases at V and 2 bases at J, with 17 bases between the two ends. The CDR3 sequence is CASSYPSNGAYEQYF. DNA of the CDR3: TGTGCCAGCAGCTACCCATCGAACGGTGCCTACGAGCAGTACTTC.

The V call is TRBV11-2, the J call TRBJ1-4; D is ambiguous. Germline V lookup: CDR1 SGHAT, CDR2 FQNNGV. V was pared by 6 bases and J by 4 bases, with 9 bases between. The CDR3 length is 13 residues. CDR3 bases: TGTGCCAGCAGTGATGCGCTTAATGAAAAACTGTTTTTT. It is translated as CASSDALNEKLFF.

The chain carries TRBV5-6 and TRBJ2-3; D remains unclear. Germline V gene data show CDR1 as SGHDT and CDR2 as YYEEEE. V shed 4 bases and J shed 5 bases, with 8 bases lying between them. CDR3 length: 12 amino acids. This CDR3 is CASSTSIDTQYF. CDR3 sequence (DNA): TGTGCCAGCAGCACATCCATAGATACGCAGTATTTT.

This chain links TRBV9 with TRBJ1-2; no firm D call. CDR3 size: 14 residues. Looked up from germline, CDR1 is SGDLS and CDR2 is YYNGEE. V was cut by 4 bases and J by 6 bases, with 16 bases left in between. The CDR3 sequence is CASSLANIGDGYTF. CDR3 DNA sequence: TGTGCCAGCAGCTTGGCGAATATCGGGGATGGCTACACCTTC. Variable domain in full (rest from reference TRBV9 and TRBJ1-2): DSGVTQTPKHLITATGQRVTLRCSPRSGDLSVYWYQQSLDQGLQFLIQYYNGEERAKGNILERFSAQQFPDLHSELNLSSLELGDSALYFCASSLANIGDGYTFGSGTRLTVV.

The rearrangement uses TRBV28 and TRBJ2-2; 10 bases align to TRBD2. Germline V gives CDR1 MDHEN, CDR2 SYDVKM. CDR3 length equals 18 residues. The ends lost 2 bases at V and 4 bases at J; junction bases unmatched: 10. The DNA of the CDR3 is TGTGCCAGCAGTTTAGGGGCCGGAGCGGGAGGGGGCACCGGGGAGCTGTTTTTT. Translation gives CASSLGAGAGGGTGELFF.

CDR3 residues: CASRLAGGGATDTQYF. The CDR3 region has the DNA TGTGCAAGTCGCTTAGCTGGCGGGGGGGCCACAGATACGCAGTATTTT. The chain employs TRBV12-2 and TRBJ2-3; the D call in the table, TRBD2, was not verified against the DNA. TRBV12-2 is flagged as a pseudogene. CDR3 length: 16 residues.

The rearrangement uses TRBV18 and TRBJ1-2, with D hard to call. V lost 3 bases to trimming and J lost 3 bases, with 5 bases between them. This CDR3 has 12 amino acids. Germline V gene sequence: CDR1 KGHSH, CDR2 LQKENI. The CDR3, as DNA: TGTGCCAGCTCACCGGCCGACTATGGCTACACCTTC. Translated: CASSPADYGYTF.

The V call is TRBV5-6, the J call TRBJ2-3, with unresolved D. The CDR3 contains 13 residues. Trimming took 0 bases from V and 2 from J, leaving 4 bases between them. Germline CDR1 SGHDT, CDR2 YYEEEE. CDR3 nucleotides: TGTGCCAGCAGCTTGGACAACACAGATACGCAGTATTTT. Translated, it gives CASSLDNTDTQYF.

This clone has just a few counts. The chain uses TRBV4-1 and TRBJ2-5; D might be TRBD2 (6 bases). CDR1 is MGHRA and CDR2 is YSYEKL in the germline V gene. This CDR3 region has 14 residues. Trimming removed 1 base at V and 5 bases at J, with 11 bases between. The CDR3 coding sequence is TGCGCCAGCAGCCAAGTTGGGACTCCGGAGACCCAGTACTTC. This sequence encodes CASSQVGTPETQYF.

This clone was detected once. This chain connects TRBV19 to TRBJ2-2; 7 nucleotides align to TRBD2. CDR1 is LNHDA, CDR2 SQIVND, per germline (reference sequence). V lost 6 bases and J lost 4; bases outside the gene matches: 8. The CDR3 has 15 residues. CDR3 amino acids: CASSVASGPTGELFF. DNA for the CDR3: TGTGCCAGTAGCGTCGCTAGCGGACCCACCGGGGAGCTGTTTTTT.

The chain joins TRBV5-1 to TRBJ2-1, with 15 bases fitting TRBD2. The CDR3 spans 17 residues. Germline-derived CDR1 and CDR2 are SGHRS and YFSETQ. V shed 3 bases and J 7 bases; nucleotides not matched to a gene: 8. CDR3 coding DNA: TGCGCCAGCAGCTCCAGGACTAGCGGGAGGGAGTTTAATGAGCAGTTCTTC. Amino acid sequence: CASSSRTSGREFNEQFF. The full variable domain, in which reference TRBV5-1 and TRBJ2-1 provide the parts outside the CDR3, is KAGVTQTPRYLIKTRGQQVTLSCSPISGHRSVSWYQQTPGQGLQFLFEYFSETQRNKGNFPGRFSGRQFSNSRSEMNVSTLELGDSALYLCASSSRTSGREFNEQFFGPGTRLTVL.

The V call is TRBV6-4, the J call TRBJ1-1; D perhaps matches TRBD1 (6 bases). The length of the CDR3 is 12 residues. Trimming left V 9 bases short and J 1 base short, with 9 bases between. Germline V gene lookup returns CDR1 MRHNA and CDR2 SNTAGT. The chain's CDR3 is CASHRENTEAFF. For the CDR3, the DNA is TGTGCCAGTCACAGGGAGAACACTGAAGCTTTCTTT.

V usage is TRBV2 and J usage is TRBJ1-1; D gene uncertain. V shed 3 bases and J shed 11 bases, with 19 bases lying between them. CDR1 SNHLY and CDR2 FYNNEI come from the germline V gene. The CDR3 spans 14 residues. The CDR3 spells CASSDTGGVWEAFF. The CDR3 DNA sequence: TGTGCCAGCAGTGACACGGGCGGGGTATGGGAGGCTTTCTTT.

The chain carries TRBV10-3 and TRBJ1-5, with 7 bases fitting TRBD1. With 4 bases clipped from V and 5 bases from J, the junction kept 2 bases outside the gene matches. The CDR3 totals 13 residues. CDR1 and CDR2 (germline): ENHRY, SYGVKD. Here the CDR3 reads CAISGRGDQPQHF. The DNA of the CDR3 is TGTGCCATCAGTGGCAGGGGGGATCAGCCCCAGCATTTT.

V usage is TRBV7-3 and J usage is TRBJ1-1; TRBD1 is a possible D gene (5 bases). Trimming left V 6 bases short and J 4 bases short, with 12 bases between. The CDR3 sequence is 13 residues long. Germline values: CDR1 SGHTA, CDR2 FQGTGA. CDR3 nucleotide sequence: TGTGCCAGCAGGATGGGGCTTGGCACTGAAGCTTTCTTT. This translates into CASRMGLGTEAFF.

The chain carries TRBV11-2 and TRBJ2-7; D not certain. Trimming pared 0 bases from V and 1 base from J, leaving 4 bases between. This CDR3 comprises 13 residues. Looked up from germline, CDR1 is SGHAT and CDR2 is FQNNGV. CDR3 nucleotides: TGTGCCAGCAGCTTAGACAGGTCCTACGAGCAGTACTTC. Amino acids: CASSLDRSYEQYF. The whole variable domain, remainder taken from reference TRBV11-2 and TRBJ2-7, is EAGVAQSPRYKIIEKRQSVAFWCNPISGHATLYWYQQILGQGPKLLIQFQNNGVVDDSQLPKDRFSAERLKGVDSTLKIQPAKLEDSAVYLCASSLDRSYEQYFGPGTRLTVT.

V and J are TRBV6-5 and TRBJ2-1, with 8 bases matching TRBD1. Trimming took 7 bases from V and 0 from J; bases not matched to a gene: 5. Germline lookup yields CDR1 MNHEY and CDR2 SVGAGI. The CDR3 sequence is 15 residues long. CDR3 sequence (DNA): TGTGCCAGCAAAAGGACAGGGCCCTCCTACAATGAGCAGTTCTTC. As protein: CASKRTGPSYNEQFF.

The V call is TRBV6-5, the J call TRBJ1-3; D is possibly TRBD1 (6 bases). The CDR3 is made up of 16 amino acids. V was clipped by 2 bases and J by 0 bases, with 11 bases between them. Per the germline V gene, CDR1 is MNHEY and CDR2 is SVGAGI. The CDR3 here is CASSYAGASSGNTIYF. CDR3 DNA: TGTGCCAGCAGTTACGCAGGGGCAAGCTCTGGAAACACCATATATTTT.

The rearrangement links TRBV3-1 (or the pseudogene TRBV3-2) to TRBJ2-1; the D is unclear. The CDR3 runs 13 residues. The germline CDR1 and CDR2 sequences are LGHDT and YNNKEL (reference sequence). The V and J ends lost 0 bases and 9 bases respectively, with 9 bases between them. The CDR3 nucleotides are TGTGCCAGCAGCCAAGACCCTTATAGTGAGCAGTTCTTC. Translation: CASSQDPYSEQFF.

This clone was found a few times. The rearrangement uses TRBV19 and TRBJ1-1; the match to TRBD1 covers 9 bases. This CDR3 has 15 amino acids. The germline V gene has CDR1 LNHDA and CDR2 SQIVND (reference sequence). Unmatched junction bases numbered 7, after V lost 3 bases and J lost 5 bases. The CDR3 region has the DNA TGTGCCAGTAGTATTATGGGACAGGGAGGGACTGAAGCTTTCTTT. Translated: CASSIMGQGGTEAFF. The full variable domain, rest sourced from reference TRBV19 and TRBJ1-1, is DGGITQSPKYLFRKEGQNVTLSCEQNLNHDAMYWYRQDPGQGLRLIYYSQIVNDFQKGDIAEGYSVSREKKESFPLTVTSAQKNPTAFYLCASSIMGQGGTEAFFGQGTRLTVV.